The rows below give T cell receptor beta chains drawn from one sample of a study of OX40 agonist ivuxolimab in advanced cancers. Libraries were prepared by immunoSEQ multiplex PCR; TCRdb keeps only in-frame clonotypes and omits some of them. This table has about 78,000 clones, about 84% appearing once. Sequences were derived from CD4+ or CD8+ T cells sorted from blood, sampled in a trial of the OX40 agonist ivuxolimab. These receptors originate from an adult with an advanced solid tumor such as melanoma, head and neck, liver or kidney cancer. The CDR3 runs from the conserved cysteine through the conserved F or W. The order of the fields is D gene, V gene, clone size, J gene, CDR3 DNA, CDR3 protein. A D gene is named only where the DNA matches it firmly. Size is omitted from some rows. Given values are once, few, many or a class for expanded clones.

-	TRBV19	-	TRBJ1-5	TGTGCCAGTAGTATTAGGGGACCCCGAGGGCAGCCCCAGCATTTT	CASSIRGPRGQPQHF
TRBD1	TRBV7-6	once	TRBJ1-2	TGTGCCAGCAGCCCAGACAGGGGAGACGGCTACACCTTC	CASSPDRGDGYTF
TRBD1	TRBV18	-	TRBJ2-4	TGTGCCAGCTCACTAACAGGGGATAGGAACATTCAGTACTTC	CASSLTGDRNIQYF
-	TRBV5-1	-	TRBJ1-1	TGCGCCAGCAGCGTGGACGGCAGGTTGGACACTGAAGCTTTCTTT	CASSVDGRLDTEAFF
-	TRBV7-9	once	TRBJ1-2	TGTGCCAGCAGACTACGGGAGGATGGCTACACCTTC	CASRLREDGYTF
-	TRBV6-6	-	TRBJ1-6	TGTGCCAGCAGAAAGGACGGCTCTGGATCACCCCTCCACTTT	CASRKDGSGSPLHF
-	TRBV30	-	TRBJ2-7	TGTGCCTGGAGTGTAGGAGGGGTCTCCTACGAGCAGTACTTC	CAWSVGGVSYEQYF
-	TRBV2	once	TRBJ1-2	TGTGCCAGCAGTGTTGGTCTGGGCTATGGCTACACCTTC	CASSVGLGYGYTF
-	TRBV9	-	TRBJ2-1	TGTGCCAGCAGCGTAACCGGGAGCGAATACAATGAGCAGTTCTTC	CASSVTGSEYNEQFF
TRBD1	TRBV18	few	TRBJ2-7	TGTGCCAGCTCACGGGGACAGGTCGGGTCCTACGAGCAGTACTTC	CASSRGQVGSYEQYF
-	TRBV9	once	TRBJ1-3	TGTGCCAGCAGCGTAGTGCGAAACACCATATATTTT	CASSVVRNTIYF
TRBD1	TRBV27	-	TRBJ1-4	TGTGCCAGCAGTTCCAGGGGGACTAATGAAAAACTGTTTTTT	CASSSRGTNEKLFF
-	TRBV10-3	-	TRBJ1-5	TGTGCCATCAGTGAGTGGATTGCCTCGGTGAGGGTTAGCAATCAGCCCCAGCATTTT	CAISEWIASVRVSNQPQHF
-	TRBV27	few	TRBJ1-2	TGTGCCAGCAGACGTCCGACAGGTCTGGGAGGCTACACCTTC	CASRRPTGLGGYTF
TRBD2	TRBV28	-	TRBJ2-7	TGTGCCAGCAGTTATGAGGGAGGGCCTACCTACGAGCAGTACTTC	CASSYEGGPTYEQYF
TRBD1	TRBV14	-	TRBJ2-1	TGTGCCAGCAGCCAACCGACAGGGATCCCCCCCAATGAGCAGTTCTTC	CASSQPTGIPPNEQFF
-	TRBV28	-	TRBJ2-5	TGTGCCAGCAGTTTGGTTGAGACCCAGTACTTC	CASSLVETQYF
TRBD1	TRBV9	many	TRBJ1-6	TGTGCCAGCAGCAAGGGACAGGGCGATTCACCCCTCCACTTT	CASSKGQGDSPLHF
-	TRBV19	-	TRBJ2-1	TGTGCCAGTAGGGATTGGAGGGGGGCCAACTACAATGAGCAGTTCTTC	CASRDWRGANYNEQFF
-	TRBV2	-	TRBJ1-6	TGTGCCAGCAGTGTTTCAACGAATTCACCCCTCCACTTT	CASSVSTNSPLHF
TRBD1	TRBV5-6	-	TRBJ2-5	TGTGCCAGCAGCTTCTCCAGGGGGGAGACCCAGTACTTC	CASSFSRGETQYF
TRBD1	TRBV23-1	-	TRBJ2-2	TGCGCCAGCAGCGAAAGAGAGGGACAGCACAACTACACCGGGGAGCTGTTTTTT	CASSEREGQHNYTGELFF
-	TRBV6-4	-	TRBJ2-3	TGTGCCAGCAGTGAAAACCACCGCGATACGCAGTATTTT	CASSENHRDTQYF
TRBD1	TRBV7-2	-	TRBJ2-1	TGTGCCAGCAGCTCACCTGCGTTGGACAGGGGAGGGCATGAGCAGTTCTTC	CASSSPALDRGGHEQFF
-	TRBV7-2	-	TRBJ1-2	TGTGCCAGCAGCTTCAGAGCGGACGGCTGGAGGGGCTACACCTTC	CASSFRADGWRGYTF
-	TRBV21-1	-	TRBJ1-2	TGTGCCAGCATGCCCGAGGGACTTTCCACTGGATATGGCTACACCTTC	CASMPEGLSTGYGYTF
-	TRBV11-2	-	TRBJ2-3	TGTGCCAGCAGCTTAGGACTAGGGGCAGATACGCAGTATTTT	CASSLGLGADTQYF
-	TRBV4-1	-	TRBJ2-1	TGCGCCAGCAGCCAACCAAGACAAACTGAGCAGTTCTTC	CASSQPRQTEQFF
-	TRBV5-1	-	TRBJ1-1	TGCGCCAGCAGACCCACCGGGGGGGCGGAAGCTTTCTTT	CASRPTGGAEAFF
TRBD1	TRBV7-7	-	TRBJ2-3	TGTGCCAGCAGCTTCGACAGGGAAGATACGCAGTATTTT	CASSFDREDTQYF
TRBD2	TRBV10-2	-	TRBJ2-1	TGCGCCAGCAGTGCCCGTAGCGGGGCCGACAATGAGCAGTTCTTC	CASSARSGADNEQFF
-	TRBV11-2	-	TRBJ2-6	TGTGCCAGCAGCTTGGGGGGGCCTGGGGCCAACGTCCTGACTTTC	CASSLGGPGANVLTF
-	TRBV7-9	-	TRBJ2-5	TGTGCCAGCAGTCCCGGGAACCAAGAGACCCAGTACTTC	CASSPGNQETQYF
-	TRBV28	-	TRBJ1-1	TGTGCCAGCAGTGTGATCAGAGAGAACACTGAAGCTTTCTTT	CASSVIRENTEAFF
TRBD2	TRBV30	-	TRBJ2-1	TGTGCCTGGACCCGGGATAGCGGGAGTAGGCAGTTCTTC	CAWTRDSGSRQFF
-	TRBV9	-	TRBJ1-4	TGTGCCAGCAGTACGGACCCGGGGACTAATGAAAAACTGTTTTTT	CASSTDPGTNEKLFF
TRBD1	TRBV29-1	-	TRBJ2-4	TGCAGCGGCTGGACAGGGAAAAACATTCAGTACTTC	CSGWTGKNIQYF
-	TRBV5-4	-	TRBJ2-7	TGTGCCAGCAGCTCTGTAGTGGGGAGATACGAGCAGTACTTC	CASSSVVGRYEQYF
-	TRBV4-2	-	TRBJ2-1	TGTGCCAGCAGCCAAGATATGAGATCGTTACGTGAGCAGTTCTTC	CASSQDMRSLREQFF
-	TRBV12-5	-	TRBJ2-5	TGTGCTAGTGGTGACTTAACGGGAGAGACCCAGTACTTC	CASGDLTGETQYF
-	TRBV5-1	few	TRBJ2-5	TGCGCCAGCAGCCGGACTGCTCAAGAGACCCAGTACTTC	CASSRTAQETQYF
TRBD1	TRBV18	-	TRBJ1-1	TGTGCCAGCTCACCGGACAGGATTCAAGGGAGCACTGAAGCTTTCTTT	CASSPDRIQGSTEAFF
-	TRBV6-5	-	TRBJ1-2	TGTGCCAGCAGGCCCTTCTCTCACTATGGCTACACCTTC	CASRPFSHYGYTF
-	TRBV6-5	-	TRBJ2-5	TGTGCCAGCAGTTACTCTAGAGAGACCCAGTACTTC	CASSYSRETQYF
-	TRBV29-1	-	TRBJ1-1	TGCAGCGTTCGATTGAATAGGGGGAACACTGAAGCTTTCTTT	CSVRLNRGNTEAFF
-	TRBV7-6	-	TRBJ1-3	TGTGCCAGCAGCCTAGTTAGCTCTGGAAACACCATATATTTT	CASSLVSSGNTIYF
-	TRBV10-3	-	TRBJ1-6	TGTGCCATCAGTCAGGGAGGGGGTGTCGGTTCACCCCTCCACTTT	CAISQGGGVGSPLHF
TRBD1	TRBV7-8	once	TRBJ1-5	TGTGCCAGCAGCCGGGGACAGGGTTCAAATCAGCCCCAGCATTTT	CASSRGQGSNQPQHF
TRBD1	TRBV25-1	-	TRBJ1-4	TGTGCCAGCAGTGAAGGGGACAGGGATGAAAAACTGTTTTTT	CASSEGDRDEKLFF
-	TRBV21-1	-	TRBJ2-1	TGTGCCAGCAGCAAAGAGCGGGGGAGGGATGAGCAGTTCTTC	CASSKERGRDEQFF
TRBD1	TRBV5-1	-	TRBJ1-2	TGCGCCAGCAGCCCGGGACAGGGCGGGAGTGGCTACACCTTC	CASSPGQGGSGYTF
TRBD1	TRBV5-1	once	TRBJ1-2	TGCGCCAGCAGCTCCGGGACAGACTTCTATGGCTACACCTTC	CASSSGTDFYGYTF